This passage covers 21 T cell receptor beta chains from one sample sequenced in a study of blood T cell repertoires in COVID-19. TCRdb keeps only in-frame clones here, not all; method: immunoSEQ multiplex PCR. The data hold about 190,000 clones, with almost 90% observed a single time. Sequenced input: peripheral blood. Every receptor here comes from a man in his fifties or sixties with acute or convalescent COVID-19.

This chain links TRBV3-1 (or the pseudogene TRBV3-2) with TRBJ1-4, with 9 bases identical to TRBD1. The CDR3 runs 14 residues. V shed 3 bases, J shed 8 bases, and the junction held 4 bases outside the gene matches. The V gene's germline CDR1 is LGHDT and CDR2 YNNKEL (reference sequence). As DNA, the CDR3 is TGTGCCAGCAGCCAGAACGACAGGGGGGAAAAACTGTTTTTT. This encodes CASSQNDRGEKLFF.

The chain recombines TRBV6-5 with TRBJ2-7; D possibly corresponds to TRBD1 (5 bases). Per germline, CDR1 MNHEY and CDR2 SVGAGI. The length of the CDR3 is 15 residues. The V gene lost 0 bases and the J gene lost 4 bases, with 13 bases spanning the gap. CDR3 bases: TGTGCCAGCAGTTACTCGGTACAGGTTGGGTACGAGCAGTACTTC. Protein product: CASSYSVQVGYEQYF.

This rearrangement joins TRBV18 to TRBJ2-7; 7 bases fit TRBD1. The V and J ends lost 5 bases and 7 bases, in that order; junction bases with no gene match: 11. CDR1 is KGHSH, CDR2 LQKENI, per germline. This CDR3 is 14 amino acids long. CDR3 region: CASSSLTGTSEQYF. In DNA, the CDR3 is TGTGCCAGCTCATCGTTGACAGGGACAAGTGAGCAGTACTTC.

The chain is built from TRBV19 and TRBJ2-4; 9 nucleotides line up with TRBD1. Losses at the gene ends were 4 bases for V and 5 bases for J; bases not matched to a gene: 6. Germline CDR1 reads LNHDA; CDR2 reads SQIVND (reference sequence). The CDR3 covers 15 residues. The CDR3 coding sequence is TGTGCCAGTAGTACAGGGACAGGGATTCAAAACATTCAGTACTTC. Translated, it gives CASSTGTGIQNIQYF.

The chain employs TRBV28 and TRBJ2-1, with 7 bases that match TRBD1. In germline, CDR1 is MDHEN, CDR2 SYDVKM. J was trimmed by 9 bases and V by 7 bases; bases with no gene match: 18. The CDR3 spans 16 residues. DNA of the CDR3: TGTGCCAGCACCGGGGCAGGGGCAGGGGGATGGAGTGAGCAGTTCTTC. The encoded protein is CASTGAGAGGWSEQFF.

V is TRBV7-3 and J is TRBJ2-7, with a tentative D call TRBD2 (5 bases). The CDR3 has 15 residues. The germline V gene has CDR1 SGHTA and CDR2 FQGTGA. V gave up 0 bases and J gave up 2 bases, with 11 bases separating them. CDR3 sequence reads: CASSLTPGSTYEQYF. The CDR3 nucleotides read TGTGCCAGCAGCTTAACGCCTGGGAGTACCTACGAGCAGTACTTC.

The CDR3 loop is CASSLSIAASYNEQFF. In DNA form, the CDR3 reads TGTGCCAGCTCCCTTTCCATAGCGGCCTCCTACAATGAGCAGTTCTTC. This chain links TRBV18 with TRBJ2-1; possible D gene TRBD2, 6 bases. Trimming took off 6 bases at V and 0 bases at J, with 15 bases between the two ends. The CDR3 runs 16 residues. Looked up from germline, CDR1 is KGHSH and CDR2 is LQKENI.

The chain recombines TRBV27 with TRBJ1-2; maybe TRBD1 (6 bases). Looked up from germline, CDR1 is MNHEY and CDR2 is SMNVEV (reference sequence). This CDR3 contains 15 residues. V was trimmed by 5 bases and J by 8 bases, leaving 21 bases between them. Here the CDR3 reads CASSLKVTGSGGYTF. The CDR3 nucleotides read TGTGCCAGCAGTCTCAAAGTCACAGGGTCGGGAGGCTACACCTTC.

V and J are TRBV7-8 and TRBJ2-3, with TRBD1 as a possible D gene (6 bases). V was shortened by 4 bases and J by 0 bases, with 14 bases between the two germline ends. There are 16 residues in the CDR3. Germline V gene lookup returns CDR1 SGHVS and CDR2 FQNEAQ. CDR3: CASSSRQASSTDTQYF. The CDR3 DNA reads TGTGCCAGCAGCTCGCGACAGGCCTCTAGCACAGATACGCAGTATTTT. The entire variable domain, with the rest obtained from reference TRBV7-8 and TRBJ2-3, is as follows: GAGVSQSPRYKVAKRGQDVALRCDPISGHVSLFWYQQALGQGPEFLTYFQNEAQLDKSGLPSDRFFAERPEGSVSTLKIQRTQQEDSAVYLCASSSRQASSTDTQYFGPGTRLTVL.

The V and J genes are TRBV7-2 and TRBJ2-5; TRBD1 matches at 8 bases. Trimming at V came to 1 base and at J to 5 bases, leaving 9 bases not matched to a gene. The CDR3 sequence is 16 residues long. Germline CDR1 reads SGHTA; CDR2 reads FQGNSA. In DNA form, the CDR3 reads TGTGCCAGCAGCTTAGGGGCAGGGGGCAGAATGGAGACCCAGTACTTC. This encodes CASSLGAGGRMETQYF.

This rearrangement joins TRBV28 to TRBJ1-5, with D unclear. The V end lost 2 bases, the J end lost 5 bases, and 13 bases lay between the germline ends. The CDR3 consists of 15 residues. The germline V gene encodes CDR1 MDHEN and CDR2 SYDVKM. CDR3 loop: CASSLDAGVYQPQHF. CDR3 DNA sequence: TGTGCCAGCAGTTTAGACGCGGGAGTTTATCAGCCCCAGCATTTT.

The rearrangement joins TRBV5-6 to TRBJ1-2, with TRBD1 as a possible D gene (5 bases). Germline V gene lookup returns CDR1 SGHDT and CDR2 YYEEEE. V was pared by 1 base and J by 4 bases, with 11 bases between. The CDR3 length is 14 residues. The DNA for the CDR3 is TGTGCCAGCAGCTTGACAGGCTCCCTCTATGGCTACACCTTC. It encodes CASSLTGSLYGYTF.

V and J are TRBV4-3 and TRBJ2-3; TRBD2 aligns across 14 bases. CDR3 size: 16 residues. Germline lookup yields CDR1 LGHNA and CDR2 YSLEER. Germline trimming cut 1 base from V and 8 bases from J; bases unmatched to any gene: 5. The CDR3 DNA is TGCGCCAGCAGCCAAGTAGTAGGGACTAGCGGGGGTACGCAGTATTTT. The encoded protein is CASSQVVGTSGGTQYF.

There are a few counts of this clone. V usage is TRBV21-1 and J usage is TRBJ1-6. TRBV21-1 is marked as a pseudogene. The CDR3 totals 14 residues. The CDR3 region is CASKGGETDSPLHF. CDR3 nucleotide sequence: TGTGCCAGCAAAGGAGGGGAGACTGATTCACCCCTCCACTTT.

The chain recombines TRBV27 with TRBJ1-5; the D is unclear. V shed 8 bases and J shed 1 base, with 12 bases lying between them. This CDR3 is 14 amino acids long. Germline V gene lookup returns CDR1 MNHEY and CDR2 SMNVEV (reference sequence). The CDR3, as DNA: TGTGCCAGCGGGCTGGGTCCGAGCAATCAGCCCCAGCATTTT. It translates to CASGLGPSNQPQHF.

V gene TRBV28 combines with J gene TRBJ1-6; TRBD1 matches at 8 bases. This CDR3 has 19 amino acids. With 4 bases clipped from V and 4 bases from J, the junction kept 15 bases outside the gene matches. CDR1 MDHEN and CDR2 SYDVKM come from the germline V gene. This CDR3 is CASSSNRVGRTGYNSPLHF. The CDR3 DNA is TGTGCCAGCAGTTCCAATCGAGTGGGTCGGACAGGGTATAATTCACCCCTCCACTTT.

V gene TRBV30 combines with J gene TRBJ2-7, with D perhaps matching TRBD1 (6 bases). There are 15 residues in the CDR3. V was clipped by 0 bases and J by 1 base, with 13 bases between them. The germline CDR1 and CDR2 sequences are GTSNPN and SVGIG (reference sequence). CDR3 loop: CAWSVGRGDSYEQYV. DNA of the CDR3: TGTGCCTGGAGTGTAGGCAGGGGAGATTCCTACGAGCAGTACGTC.

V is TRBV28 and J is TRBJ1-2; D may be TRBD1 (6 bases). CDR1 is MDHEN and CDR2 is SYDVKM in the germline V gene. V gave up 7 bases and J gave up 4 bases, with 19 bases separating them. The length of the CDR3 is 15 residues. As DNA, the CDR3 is TGTGCCAGCACCTACACGTCTCCAGGGGCCTATGGCTACACCTTC. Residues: CASTYTSPGAYGYTF.

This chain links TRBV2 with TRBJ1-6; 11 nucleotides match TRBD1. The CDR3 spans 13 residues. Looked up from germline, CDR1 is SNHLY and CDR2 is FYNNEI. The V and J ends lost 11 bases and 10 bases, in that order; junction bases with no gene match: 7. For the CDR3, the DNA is TGTGCCCGCCGGGGGACAGGGGGATCACCCCTCCACTTT. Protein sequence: CARRGTGGSPLHF.

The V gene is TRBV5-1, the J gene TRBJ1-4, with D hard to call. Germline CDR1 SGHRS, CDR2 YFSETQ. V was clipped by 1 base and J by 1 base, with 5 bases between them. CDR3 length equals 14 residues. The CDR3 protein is CASSLTVTNEKLFF. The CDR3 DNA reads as TGCGCCAGCAGCTTGACAGTAACTAATGAAAAACTGTTTTTT.

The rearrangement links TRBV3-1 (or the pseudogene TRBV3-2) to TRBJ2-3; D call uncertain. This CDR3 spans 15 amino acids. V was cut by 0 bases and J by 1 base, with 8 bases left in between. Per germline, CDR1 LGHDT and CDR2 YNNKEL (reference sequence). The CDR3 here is CASSQDSSGTDTQYF. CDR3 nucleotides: TGTGCCAGCAGCCAAGACTCCTCAGGCACAGATACGCAGTATTTT.